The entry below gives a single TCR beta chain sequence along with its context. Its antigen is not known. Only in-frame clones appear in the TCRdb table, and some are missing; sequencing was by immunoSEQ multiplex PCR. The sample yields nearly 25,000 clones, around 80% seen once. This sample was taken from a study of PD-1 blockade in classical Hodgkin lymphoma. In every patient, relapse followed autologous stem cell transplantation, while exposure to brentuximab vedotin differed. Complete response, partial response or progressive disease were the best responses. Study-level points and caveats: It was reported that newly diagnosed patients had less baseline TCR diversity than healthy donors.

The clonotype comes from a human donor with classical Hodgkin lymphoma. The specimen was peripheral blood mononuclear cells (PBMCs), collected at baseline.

The CDR3 sequence: CASSMTGRGEAFF. The CDR3 bases are TGCGCCAGCAGCATGACCGGGAGAGGGGAAGCTTTCTTT. The gene calls are TRBV5-1 and TRBJ1-1; D remains ambiguous. The CDR3 loop spans 13 amino acids. V lost 4 bases and J 8 bases, leaving 15 bases between the germline ends. Germline V lookup: CDR1 SGHRS, CDR2 YFSETQ.